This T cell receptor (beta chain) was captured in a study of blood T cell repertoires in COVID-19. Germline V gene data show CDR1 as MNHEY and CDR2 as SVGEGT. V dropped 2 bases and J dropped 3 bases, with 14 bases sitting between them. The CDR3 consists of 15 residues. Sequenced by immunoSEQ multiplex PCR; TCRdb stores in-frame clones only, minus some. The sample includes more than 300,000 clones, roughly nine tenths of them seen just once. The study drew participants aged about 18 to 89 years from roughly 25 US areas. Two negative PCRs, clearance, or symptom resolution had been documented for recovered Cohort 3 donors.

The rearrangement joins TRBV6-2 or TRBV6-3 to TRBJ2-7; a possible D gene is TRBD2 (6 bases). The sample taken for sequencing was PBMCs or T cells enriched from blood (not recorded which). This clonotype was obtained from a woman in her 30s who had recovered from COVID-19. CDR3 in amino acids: CASSYKGLLYYEQYF. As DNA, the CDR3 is TGTGCCAGCAGTTACAAGGGACTGCTGTACTACGAGCAGTACTTC.